A selection of T cell receptor beta chains follows, all from one sample in a study of molecular identifiers for immune sequencing clone quantification. Each CDR3 protein is one row after TCRdb ran MiXCR on the PCR reads. The table has about 640,000 distinct CDR3 sequences, 20% seen once. What was sequenced was naive CD8+ T cells from blood, with Jurkat cell RNA spiked in. These receptors all stem from a human donor in good health. Some libraries in this study had Jurkat cell RNA spiked in. CDR3s include the opening cysteine and the closing phenylalanine or tryptophan. D genes are given only for firm matches. Not all rows give a size; the values are once, few, many and, for expanded clones, a class.

TRBV12-3/TRBV12-4	TRBD2	TRBJ2-2	NA	CASSLSLGLAGSTGELFF	TGTGCCAGCAGTTTGTCTCTTGGGTTAGCGGGATCCACCGGGGAGCTGTTTTTT
TRBV4-1	TRBD2	TRBJ2-7	many	CASSPKEGTSYYEQYF	TGCGCCAGCAGCCCCAAGGAAGGGACTAGCTACTACGAGCAGTACTTC
TRBV10-3	NA	TRBJ2-2	few	CAIMVQTGELFF	TGTGCCATCATGGTCCAGACCGGGGAGCTGTTTTTT
TRBV7-9	TRBD2	TRBJ2-3	few	CASSLAGAGIDTQYF	TGTGCCAGCAGCTTGGCGGGAGCGGGTATAGATACGCAGTATTTT
TRBV20-1	NA	TRBJ2-2	NA	CSASDGFFGELFF	TGCAGTGCTAGTGATGGATTCTTCGGGGAGCTGTTTTTT
TRBV5-4	NA	TRBJ2-5	many	CASSLAVSKETQYF	TGTGCCAGCAGCTTGGCGGTCAGTAAAGAGACCCAGTACTTC
TRBV7-9	NA	TRBJ2-2	many	CASKQGAGELFF	TGTGCCAGCAAACAGGGAGCCGGGGAGCTGTTTTTT
TRBV4-2	NA	TRBJ2-7	many	CASSQDTYYEQYF	TGTGCCAGCAGCCAAGATACCTACTACGAGCAGTACTTC
TRBV5-1	NA	TRBJ2-1	many	CASSQGWRPDEQFF	TGCGCCAGCAGCCAAGGATGGCGGCCCGATGAGCAGTTCTTC
TRBV19	TRBD2	TRBJ2-7	NA	CASSPGLAGKYNYEQCF	TGTGCCAGTAGCCCGGGACTAGCGGGAAAGTACAACTACGAGCAGTGCTTC
TRBV4-3	TRBD2	TRBJ2-3	many	CASSRGTTTDTQYF	TGCGCCAGCAGCCGAGGGACTACCACAGATACGCAGTATTTT
TRBV9	NA	TRBJ1-1	many	CASSPLPALDTEAFF	TGTGCCAGCAGCCCTCTTCCCGCGTTGGACACTGAAGCTTTCTTT
TRBV27	TRBD2	TRBJ2-7	few	CASRTSGSLREQYF	TGTGCCAGCCGGACTAGCGGGAGTCTCCGCGAGCAGTACTTC
TRBV4-3	NA	TRBJ2-7	NA	CASSQARTSSHEQYF	TGCGCCAGCAGCCAAGCGAGAACTAGTTCCCACGAGCAGTACTTC
TRBV5-1	TRBD1	TRBJ1-4	NA	CASSLTDRWTEKLFF	TGCGCCAGCAGCTTGACGGACAGGTGGACTGAAAAACTGTTTTTT
TRBV11-3	NA	TRBJ2-2	few	CASSLTGLETGELFF	TGTGCCAGCAGCTTAACCGGATTGGAAACCGGGGAGCTGTTTTTT
TRBV18	TRBD2	TRBJ2-5	NA	CASSPRAGGHQETQYF	TGTGCCAGCTCACCACGGGCGGGAGGCCACCAAGAGACCCAGTACTTC
TRBV7-9	TRBD2	TRBJ2-3	many	CASSFSGGLDTQYF	TGTGCCAGCAGCTTTAGCGGGGGCTTAGATACGCAGTATTTT
TRBV5-1	NA	TRBJ2-1	many	CASNRGGDEQFF	TGCGCCAGCAATCGCGGCGGGGATGAGCAGTTCTTC
TRBV5-1	TRBD1	TRBJ2-5	few	CASSLETGAAAEAQYF	TGCGCCAGCAGCTTAGAAACAGGGGCCGCCGCAGAGGCCCAGTACTTC
TRBV19	NA	TRBJ1-5	many	CASSIYGGSHQPQHF	TGTGCCAGTAGTATTTATGGGGGTTCGCATCAGCCCCAGCATTTT
TRBV6-6	NA	TRBJ2-7	NA	CASNPFRYDSYGQYF	TGTGCCAGCAACCCCTTTCGATACGACTCCTACGGGCAGTACTTC
TRBV5-8	TRBD1	TRBJ2-7	few	CASSPIGTGGIYEQYF	TGTGCCAGCAGCCCGATCGGGACAGGGGGTATTTACGAGCAGTACTTC
TRBV20-1	NA	TRBJ1-5	many	CSASEGYLKSNQPQHF	TGCAGTGCTTCAGAAGGGTACTTGAAGAGCAATCAGCCCCAGCATTTT
TRBV27	TRBD2	TRBJ2-3	many	CASSFSGGDTQYF	TGTGCCAGCAGCTTTAGCGGGGGGGATACGCAGTATTTT
TRBV9	NA	TRBJ1-1	few	CASSVDLFTEAFF	TGTGCCAGCAGCGTAGACTTGTTCACTGAAGCTTTCTTT
TRBV6-5	NA	TRBJ1-6	few	CASSQTRSPPNSPLHF	TGTGCCAGCAGCCAGACAAGGTCCCCGCCTAATTCACCCCTCCACTTT
TRBV29-1	NA	TRBJ1-1	many	CSVGGPGPDTEAFF	TGCAGCGTTGGAGGGCCAGGGCCCGACACTGAAGCTTTCTTT
TRBV19	TRBD1	TRBJ1-2	few	CASSLSGTVYGYTF	TGTGCCAGTAGCCTGTCCGGGACAGTCTATGGCTACACCTTC
TRBV24-1	TRBD2	TRBJ2-1	many	CATSDLKTSDAYNEQFF	TGTGCCACCAGTGATTTGAAGACTAGCGATGCCTACAATGAGCAGTTCTTC
TRBV7-9	NA	TRBJ2-7	many	CASSLDATGYEQYF	TGTGCCAGCAGCTTAGATGCGACTGGCTACGAGCAGTACTTC
TRBV27	NA	TRBJ1-6	many	CASRGGWLYSPLHF	TGTGCCAGCAGAGGGGGGTGGTTGTACTCACCCCTCCACTTT
TRBV25-1	NA	TRBJ2-5	many	CASSADGRQETQYF	TGTGCCAGCAGTGCGGACGGGAGACAGGAGACCCAGTACTTC
TRBV28	TRBD1	TRBJ1-5	many	CASSKITGVVSNQPQHF	TGTGCCAGCAGTAAAATCACAGGGGTGGTCAGCAATCAGCCCCAGCATTTT
TRBV5-1	TRBD2	TRBJ2-7	many	CASSLAGGAYSYEQYF	TGCGCCAGCAGCTTGGCGGGGGGAGCTTACTCCTACGAGCAGTACTTC
TRBV23-1	NA	TRBJ2-5	many	CASSRSDVRVGRGTQYF	TGCGCCAGCAGTCGATCCGATGTGCGGGTGGGTCGGGGGACCCAGTACTTC
TRBV11-1	NA	TRBJ2-7	NA	CASSLVSSASYEQYF	TGTGCCAGCAGCCTCGTCTCTAGCGCATCCTACGAGCAGTACTTC
TRBV19	NA	TRBJ2-7	few	CASSLETASYEQYF	TGTGCCAGTAGTCTAGAGACAGCCTCCTACGAGCAGTACTTC
TRBV2	NA	TRBJ1-2	many	CASSERPLPMPANYGYTF	TGTGCCAGCAGTGAACGTCCGCTTCCAATGCCCGCTAACTATGGCTACACCTTC
TRBV27	TRBD1	TRBJ1-1	many	CASAEGALRTAFF	TGTGCCAGCGCCGAGGGGGCGTTGAGAACGGCTTTCTTT
TRBV10-1	NA	TRBJ2-1	few	CASSEGGLGDNEQFF	TGCGCCAGCAGTGAGGGTGGGCTAGGGGACAATGAGCAGTTCTTC
TRBV7-8	NA	TRBJ1-5	NA	CASSINPGQHSNQPQHF	TGTGCCAGCAGCATAAATCCGGGACAACATAGCAATCAGCCCCAGCATTTT
TRBV24-1	NA	TRBJ2-3	many	CATSESGVTDTQYF	TGTGCCACCAGTGAGTCAGGGGTCACAGATACGCAGTATTTT